The 17 T cell receptor beta chains listed next were all sequenced from one sample in a study of T-cell memory formation after mild COVID-19. Via MiXCR, TCRdb re-called the 5' RACE reads, giving one row per CDR3 protein. The sample includes approximately 150,000 distinct CDR3 sequences, less than 20% of them seen just once. Sequencing was performed on PBMCs or a T cell subset sorted from them (not recorded which). Source of these receptors: an adult woman who had mild COVID-19 (a few samples of this study predate the infection). Cell type and time point are not known.

This clonotype was picked up a small number of times. The CDR3 protein is CASRITQQETQYF. The CDR3 DNA is TGCGCCAGCAGGATCACCCAACAAGAGACCCAGTACTTC. The chain recombines TRBV5-1 with TRBJ2-5; D unclear. This CDR3 is built from 13 residues. Per the germline V gene, CDR1 is SGHRS and CDR2 is YFSETQ. Trimming cost V 5 bases and J 2 bases, with 10 bases left between them.

The chain couples TRBV18 to TRBJ2-4; D is unclear. Germline lookup yields CDR1 KGHSH and CDR2 LQKENI. V shed 1 base and J shed 0 bases, with 10 bases lying between them. The CDR3 has 16 residues. The CDR3 DNA is TGTGCCAGCTCACCACAGTTTGTAGCAGCCAAAAACATTCAGTACTTC. Its translation is CASSPQFVAAKNIQYF.

The V call is TRBV6-5, the J call TRBJ1-5; possible D gene TRBD1, 5 bases. The CDR3 is 14 amino acids. The V gene's germline CDR1 is MNHEY and CDR2 SVGAGI. The V end was cut by 9 bases, the J end by 2 bases, with 14 bases between. Here the CDR3 DNA reads TGTGCCAGTCGAATACGGGGGGGCAATCAGCCCCAGCATTTT. The encoded protein is CASRIRGGNQPQHF.

The table lists this clonotype with a few counts. The junction differs from germline at one of its ends, possibly a read error. The V and J genes are TRBV7-2 and TRBJ2-5; D may be TRBD1 (7 bases). The CDR3 totals 13 residues. Germline CDR1 and CDR2: SGHTA and FQGNSA. As DNA, the CDR3 is TGTGCCAGCAGCTTACAGAGGCGCGGGGACAGTGAGTTC. This gives the protein CASSLQRRGDSEF.

The chain is built from TRBV3-1 and TRBJ2-2, with 9 bases identical to TRBD1. V lost 4 bases and J lost 4; bases outside the gene matches: 10. This CDR3 has 17 residues. Germline CDR1 LGHDT, CDR2 YNNKEL (reference sequence). The CDR3 nucleotides read TGTGCCAGCAGCCTTAGGCTGGGGACAGGGAGCACCGGGGAGCTGTTTTTT. Encoded protein: CASSLRLGTGSTGELFF.

The rearrangement uses TRBV12-5 and TRBJ1-5; tentative D call: TRBD1 (6 bases). This CDR3 region has 14 residues. Trimming took off 8 bases at V and 2 bases at J, with 13 bases between the two ends. Germline CDR1 is LGHNT and CDR2 is FRNRAP. CDR3 amino acids: CASKTGLGNQPQHF. The CDR3 DNA reads as TGTGCTAGTAAAACAGGGCTGGGCAATCAGCCCCAGCATTTT.

Details on this clonotype: A much larger clone differs by one base, so this may be a read error. J is TRBJ2-3 and V is TRBV12-3 or TRBV12-4, with D unresolved. The CDR3 is made up of 12 amino acids. Trimming cost V 6 bases and J 2 bases, with 6 bases left between them. Here the CDR3 DNA reads TGTGCCAGCAGCTCGTTCACAGATACGCAGTATTTT. This sequence encodes CASSSFTDTQYF.

This sequence joins TRBV6-1 and TRBJ2-5; possible D gene TRBD2, 5 bases. The CDR3 loop spans 13 amino acids. Looked up from germline, CDR1 is MNHNS and CDR2 is SASEGT. V gave up 8 bases and J gave up 2 bases, with 12 bases separating them. The CDR3 sequence: CASFGRRQETQYF. CDR3 DNA sequence: TGTGCCAGCTTCGGGCGGAGGCAAGAGACCCAGTACTTC.

This chain connects TRBV2 to TRBJ2-2; 9 positions agree with TRBD1. The CDR3 extends over 16 amino acids. Germline lookup yields CDR1 SNHLY and CDR2 FYNNEI. With 6 bases clipped from V and 6 bases from J, the junction kept 11 bases outside the gene matches. The CDR3 DNA follows: TGTGCCAGCAGAGGACCGGGACAGGGTGTTTCCGGGGAGCTGTTTTTT. Encoded protein: CASRGPGQGVSGELFF.

In this sample, this clonotype turned up a few times. The chain couples TRBV7-2 to TRBJ1-1, with D unresolved. Germline V lookup: CDR1 SGHTA, CDR2 FQGNSA. This CDR3 spans 15 amino acids. Trimming shortened V by 1 base and J by 1 base, and 10 bases separated the two germline ends. The DNA of the CDR3 is TGTGCCAGCAGCTTAGTCGGACTTCAGAACACTGAAGCTTTCTTT. This codes for CASSLVGLQNTEAFF. The variable domain in full, completed from reference TRBV7-2 and TRBJ1-1, reads GAGVSQSPSNKVTEKGKDVELRCDPISGHTALYWYRQSLGQGLEFLIYFQGNSAPDKSGLPSDRFSAERTGGSVSTLTIQRTQQEDSAVYLCASSLVGLQNTEAFFGQGTRLTVV.

There are a few counts of this clonotype. The rearrangement uses TRBV20-1 and TRBJ2-7; tentatively, D is TRBD2 (7 bases). V lost 5 bases to trimming and J lost 0 bases, with 11 bases between them. In germline, CDR1 is DFQATT, CDR2 SNEGSKA (reference sequence). CDR3 length: 13 amino acids. CDR3 in amino acids: CSAGGGFSYEQYF. The CDR3 nucleotides are TGCAGTGCTGGGGGGGGCTTCTCCTACGAGCAGTACTTC.

The chain is built from TRBV6-5 and TRBJ2-7; weak D call: TRBD1 (6 bases). Germline-derived CDR1 and CDR2 are MNHEY and SVGAGI. This CDR3 contains 14 residues. V was trimmed by 6 bases and J by 1 base, leaving 13 bases between them. The CDR3 loop is CASSHGQLSYEQYF. CDR3 DNA: TGTGCCAGCAGCCATGGACAGCTTTCCTACGAGCAGTACTTC.

The chain links TRBV7-3 to TRBJ2-3, with no clear D. The CDR3 covers 14 residues. Looked up from germline, CDR1 is SGHTA and CDR2 is FQGTGA. Trimming shortened V by 4 bases and J by 4 bases, and 12 bases separated the two germline ends. This CDR3 is CASSSRHGADTQYF. In nucleotides, the CDR3 is TGTGCCAGCAGCTCACGACACGGCGCAGATACGCAGTATTTT.

This clonotype was counted between two and nine times. The chain joins TRBV6-6 to TRBJ2-1, with 10 positions matching TRBD2. The germline V gene encodes CDR1 MNHNY and CDR2 SVGAGI (reference sequence). The trim removed 6 bases at V and 4 bases at J, leaving 6 bases unmatched. This CDR3 spans 15 amino acids. The CDR3 is CASRPTSGSYNEQFF. The CDR3 coding sequence is TGTGCCAGCAGACCGACTAGCGGGTCTTACAATGAGCAGTTCTTC.

This clonotype has only a few counts. This chain uses TRBV15 with TRBJ2-7; 8 nucleotides line up with TRBD1. Germline loops: CDR1 LNHNV, CDR2 YYDKDF (reference sequence). Trimming cost V 0 bases and J 9 bases; bases outside gene matches: 1. The CDR3 is made up of 12 amino acids. The CDR3 sequence is CATSRDGTGQYF. CDR3 nucleotides: TGTGCCACCAGCAGAGATGGGACAGGGCAGTACTTC.

The rearrangement joins TRBV7-2 to TRBJ1-2; D may be TRBD1 (5 bases). Germline CDR1 is SGHTA and CDR2 is FQGNSA. Trimming removed 3 bases at V and 8 bases at J, with 13 bases between. The CDR3 is 13 residues long. The CDR3 coding sequence is TGTGCCAGCAGCTTTTCAGGGTTAGAGGGCTACACCTTC. Amino acids: CASSFSGLEGYTF.

The V and J genes are TRBV25-1 and TRBJ1-5, with D possibly being TRBD1 (5 bases). CDR3 length: 13 residues. CDR1 and CDR2 (germline): MGHDK, SYGVNS. Between the trimmed V and J ends, which lost 6 bases and 5 bases, there was a span of 11 bases. CDR3 sequence reads: CASSEMGDQPQHF. CDR3 in DNA: TGTGCCAGCAGCGAAATGGGGGATCAGCCCCAGCATTTT.